The 2 T cell receptor beta chains below were found in one sample sequenced in a study of blood T cell repertoires in COVID-19. Sequenced by immunoSEQ multiplex PCR; TCRdb stores in-frame clones only, minus some. The sample yields approximately 31,000 clones, 88% seen once. Sequenced material: peripheral blood. The receptors come from a human donor with active COVID-19. The donor label of this sample is uncertain.

V is TRBV5-1 and J is TRBJ2-7; D is possibly TRBD1 (6 bases). V dropped 1 base and J dropped 4 bases, with 21 bases sitting between them. Per germline, CDR1 SGHRS and CDR2 YFSETQ. The CDR3 runs 17 residues. The CDR3 loop reads CASSLNTWGQKAYEQYF. Written as DNA, the CDR3 is TGCGCCAGCAGCTTGAATACTTGGGGACAAAAGGCGTACGAGCAGTACTTC.

The gene calls are TRBV25-1 and TRBJ2-2; TRBD1 is a possible D gene (6 bases). The CDR3 is 16 amino acids. Trimming removed 1 base at V and 2 bases at J, with 11 bases between. In germline, CDR1 is MGHDK, CDR2 SYGVNS. CDR3 sequence (DNA): TGTGCCAGCAGTGAATTGTGGACAGTTAACACCGGGGAGCTGTTTTTT. It translates to CASSELWTVNTGELFF. Full variable domain (outside the CDR3, taken from reference TRBV25-1 and TRBJ2-2): EADIYQTPRYLVIGTGKKITLECSQTMGHDKMYWYQQDPGMELHLIHYSYGVNSTEKGDLSSESTVSRIRTEHFPLTLESARPSHTSQYLCASSELWTVNTGELFFGEGSRLTVL.